Shown below are 32 T cell receptor beta chains from a single sample sequenced in a study of cytomegalovirus exposure and HLA in healthy donors. Amplification used 60 Vbeta primers and 13 Jbeta primers. The assay was immunoSEQ multiplex PCR, and TCRdb's table has in-frame clones only and misses some. Of approximately 110,000 clones in the sample, 78% were seen once. Sequencing was carried out using PBMCs. The receptor set was obtained from a man aged 25 to 40 in good health and CMV-seronegative.

The rearrangement uses TRBV15 and TRBJ2-3; TRBD2 matches 7 bases. The CDR3 consists of 16 residues. Germline CDR1 reads LNHNV; CDR2 reads YYDKDF (reference sequence). V gave up 9 bases and J gave up 4 bases; unmatched junction bases: 16. The CDR3 bases are TGTGCCACGGAACATATTCCGCGGGAGAAGGCAGATACGCAGTATTTT. Protein sequence: CATEHIPREKADTQYF.

The chain has TRBV19 and TRBJ1-6, with TRBD1 as a possible D gene (6 bases). This CDR3 has 16 amino acids. CDR1 LNHDA and CDR2 SQIVND come from the germline V gene (reference sequence). V was cut by 2 bases and J by 10 bases, with 18 bases left in between. CDR3 protein: CASSIYRGTEPSPLHF. DNA for the CDR3: TGTGCCAGTAGTATATATAGGGGGACGGAACCCTCACCCCTCCACTTT.

The chain links TRBV6-1 to TRBJ1-1; TRBD1 might be the D (5 bases). Looked up from germline, CDR1 is MNHNS and CDR2 is SASEGT. Trimming stripped 10 bases from V and 2 bases from J, with 14 bases between. The CDR3 consists of 13 residues. The DNA for the CDR3 is TGTGCCACCGTCCCCGGGGGTAACACTGAAGCTTTCTTT. Residues: CATVPGGNTEAFF.

The rearrangement links TRBV6-1 to TRBJ2-1, with 7 positions matching TRBD1. Germline loops: CDR1 MNHNS, CDR2 SASEGT. This CDR3 region has 14 residues. V shed 7 bases, J shed 7 bases, and the junction held 10 bases outside the gene matches. The CDR3 DNA is TGTGCCAGCAAGCTGGCAGGGGGTAGGAATGAGCAGTTCTTC. It encodes CASKLAGGRNEQFF.

The V gene is TRBV27, the J gene TRBJ2-7; possible D gene TRBD2, 5 bases. Germline values: CDR1 MNHEY, CDR2 SMNVEV (reference sequence). Between the trimmed V and J ends, which lost 6 bases and 4 bases, there was a span of 19 bases. CDR3 length equals 15 residues. The CDR3 DNA is TGTGCCAGCAGGGTAACTAGTTTTTCGGGTTACGAGCAGTACTTC. Its translation: CASRVTSFSGYEQYF.

The CDR3 is CASEPAGYYNEQFF. CDR3 DNA sequence: TGTGCCAGTGAACCAGCGGGATATTACAATGAGCAGTTCTTC. V and J are TRBV19 and TRBJ2-1; 7 bases match TRBD2. The germline V gene has CDR1 LNHDA and CDR2 SQIVND (reference sequence). This CDR3 contains 14 residues. Germline trimming cut 8 bases from V and 4 bases from J; bases unmatched to any gene: 8.

This clone was seen more than once but under ten times. The rearrangement links TRBV11-2 to TRBJ1-6, with TRBD1 identical over 7 bases. The germline CDR1 and CDR2 sequences are SGHAT and FQNNGV. The CDR3 loop spans 14 amino acids. V was clipped by 4 bases and J by 10 bases; unmatched bases: 7. Written as DNA, the CDR3 is TGTGCCAGCAGCTGGCGACAGGGCTCCTCACCCCTCCACTTT. This gives the protein CASSWRQGSSPLHF.

This chain links TRBV6-5 with TRBJ1-1; no definite D call. V was clipped by 6 bases and J by 5 bases, with 16 bases between them. Germline lookup yields CDR1 MNHEY and CDR2 SVGAGI. This CDR3 has 14 residues. In DNA form, the CDR3 reads TGTGCCAGCAGCGATCCCGGTACGCGGACTGAAGCTTTCTTT. Translation: CASSDPGTRTEAFF.

The chain recombines TRBV29-1 with TRBJ2-3; 11 bases fit TRBD1. The CDR3 extends over 15 amino acids. Germline V gives CDR1 SQVTM, CDR2 ANQGSEA. V was clipped by 7 bases and J by 2 bases; unmatched bases: 8. CDR3 nucleotides: TGCAGCGGAAATGGTGGACAGGGGGCCACAGATACGCAGTATTTT. Translation gives CSGNGGQGATDTQYF.

The CDR3, as DNA: TGTGCCAGCAGTTTCCTCGGCGGGGTTTCCTCCTCTTCCTACGAGCAGTACTTC. Translation gives CASSFLGGVSSSSYEQYF. This chain connects TRBV27 to TRBJ2-7, with a tentative D call TRBD2 (6 bases). Germline V lookup: CDR1 MNHEY, CDR2 SMNVEV (reference sequence). The CDR3 is 18 residues long. V lost 3 bases, J lost 1 base, and 22 bases lay in between.

The chain recombines TRBV27 with TRBJ2-1, with TRBD1 as a possible D gene (5 bases). The V end was cut by 6 bases, the J end by 5 bases, with 11 bases between. Per germline, CDR1 MNHEY and CDR2 SMNVEV (reference sequence). The CDR3 sequence is 13 residues long. The CDR3 is CASRSLGDNEQFF. The CDR3 nucleotides are TGTGCCAGCAGGTCCTTAGGGGACAATGAGCAGTTCTTC.

The V and J genes are TRBV5-8 and TRBJ1-6; D might be TRBD1 (5 bases). Trimming removed 4 bases at V and 7 bases at J, with 24 bases between. Germline-derived CDR1 and CDR2 are SGHTS and YDEGEE. The CDR3 spans 18 residues. For the CDR3, the DNA is TGTGCCAGCAGCCCGACTTGGGGCCGGCAGGGATTGAATTCACCCCTCCACTTT. Translation gives CASSPTWGRQGLNSPLHF.

The chain is built from TRBV6-9 and TRBJ1-1; tentatively, D is TRBD1 (5 bases). The V gene's germline CDR1 is MNHGY and CDR2 SVAAGI. This CDR3 contains 15 residues. V gave up 0 bases and J gave up 6 bases, with 14 bases separating them. CDR3 in DNA: TGTGCCAGCAGTTATTCAAACAGGTCTTACGCTGAAGCTTTCTTT. Amino acids: CASSYSNRSYAEAFF.

As DNA, the CDR3 is TGTGCCAGCAGTTACTCAAGGGGGCGGGCTGAAGCTTTCTTT. As protein: CASSYSRGRAEAFF. This sequence joins TRBV6-5 and TRBJ1-1; the match to TRBD1 covers 7 bases. With V trimmed by 0 bases and J by 6 bases, 4 bases remained unmatched. Looked up from germline, CDR1 is MNHEY and CDR2 is SVGAGI. CDR3 size: 14 residues.

There are a few counts of this clone. The V gene is TRBV4-1, the J gene TRBJ1-5; 9 nucleotides align to TRBD1. V lost 1 base, J lost 3 bases, and 13 bases stayed unmatched. The CDR3 consists of 19 residues. The germline V gene encodes CDR1 MGHRA and CDR2 YSYEKL. The CDR3 loop reads CASSQGLRDREDYNQPQHF. The CDR3 DNA is TGCGCCAGCAGCCAAGGTCTTCGGGACAGGGAGGACTACAATCAGCCCCAGCATTTT.

This chain links TRBV7-2 with TRBJ1-2, with D unresolved. Looked up from germline, CDR1 is SGHTA and CDR2 is FQGNSA. This CDR3 is built from 15 residues. Trimming removed 1 base from V and 3 bases from J, with 12 bases in between. CDR3 DNA: TGTGCCAGCAGCTTAGTAGGTTGGCAGGACTATGGCTACACCTTC. The encoded protein is CASSLVGWQDYGYTF.

This clone has only one observation. The CDR3 region is CASSLAYREAKNIQYF. For the CDR3, the DNA is TGTGCCAGCAGCTTAGCGTACAGGGAAGCCAAAAACATTCAGTACTTC. The chain employs TRBV7-9 and TRBJ2-4, with D possibly TRBD1 on 6 matching bases. The germline gives CDR1 SEHNR, CDR2 FQNEAQ (reference sequence). Trimming removed 0 bases from V and 0 bases from J, with 9 bases in between. CDR3 length: 16 amino acids.

The chain links TRBV5-1 to TRBJ2-5; 10 nucleotides agree with TRBD1. From germline, CDR1 is SGHRS and CDR2 YFSETQ. The CDR3 is 17 residues long. The V gene end was trimmed by 0 bases and the J gene end by 2 bases; junction bases not matched to a gene: 7. CDR3 in amino acids: CASSLGQGAIGQETQYF. In nucleotides, the CDR3 is TGCGCCAGCAGCTTGGGACAGGGGGCAATAGGGCAAGAGACCCAGTACTTC. The full variable domain, its missing parts supplied by reference TRBV5-1 and TRBJ2-5, is KAGVTQTPRYLIKTRGQQVTLSCSPISGHRSVSWYQQTPGQGLQFLFEYFSETQRNKGNFPGRFSGRQFSNSRSEMNVSTLELGDSALYLCASSLGQGAIGQETQYFGPGTRLLVL.

The V call is TRBV5-8, the J call TRBJ2-1; 10 bases map to TRBD2. Germline V CDR1 and CDR2: SGHTS, YDEGEE. The CDR3 is 16 residues long. J gave up 10 bases and V 0 bases, and 10 bases lay outside the gene matches. DNA of the CDR3: TGTGCCAGCAGCTTGGACCTGGGAGCGGGAGGGTGGGAGCAGTTCTTC. The encoded protein is CASSLDLGAGGWEQFF.

This rearrangement joins TRBV4-1 to TRBJ2-7; 7 bases fit TRBD2. J lost 1 base, V lost 1 base, and 4 bases had no gene match. CDR1 MGHRA and CDR2 YSYEKL come from the germline V gene. The CDR3 covers 15 residues. The CDR3 protein is CASSQGGLSSYEQYF. Here the CDR3 DNA reads TGCGCCAGCAGCCAAGGGGGACTATCTTCCTACGAGCAGTACTTC.

The chain uses TRBV11-2 and TRBJ2-5; D may be TRBD1 (5 bases). Germline loops: CDR1 SGHAT, CDR2 FQNNGV. The ends were cut back, 4 bases at V and 1 base at J, with 22 bases in the middle. The CDR3 has 18 amino acids. The CDR3 region is CASSSAMDIGYLQETQYF. The CDR3 nucleotides are TGTGCCAGCAGCTCGGCGATGGACATTGGTTATCTCCAAGAGACCCAGTACTTC.

The chain uses TRBV25-1 and TRBJ2-5; 8 positions agree with TRBD1. This CDR3 is built from 15 residues. V shed 2 bases, J shed 0 bases, and the junction held 2 bases outside the gene matches. Per the germline V gene, CDR1 is MGHDK and CDR2 is SYGVNS. CDR3 sequence: CASSELDRDQETQYF. The CDR3 DNA sequence: TGTGCCAGCAGTGAACTGGACAGGGACCAAGAGACCCAGTACTTC.

This rearrangement joins TRBV4-3 to TRBJ2-2, with TRBD2 identical over 10 bases. The CDR3 consists of 15 residues. The V gene end was trimmed by 0 bases and the J gene end by 6 bases; junction bases not matched to a gene: 1. Germline CDR1 reads LGHNA; CDR2 reads YSLEER. The CDR3 region is CASSQEAGGPGELFF. Written as DNA, the CDR3 is TGCGCCAGCAGCCAAGAAGCGGGAGGGCCCGGGGAGCTGTTTTTT.

This clone came up once. The chain uses TRBV27 and TRBJ1-2; D call uncertain. V gave up 4 bases and J gave up 4 bases, with 10 bases separating them. The CDR3 totals 13 residues. Germline V gene sequence: CDR1 MNHEY, CDR2 SMNVEV (reference sequence). The CDR3 spells CASSWNEGYGYTF. Here the CDR3 DNA reads TGTGCCAGCAGTTGGAACGAGGGCTATGGCTACACCTTC.

The V gene is TRBV10-1, the J gene TRBJ2-2; 7 nucleotides align to TRBD2. CDR3 length equals 15 residues. Germline CDR1 reads WNHNN; CDR2 reads SYGVQD (reference sequence). V shed 6 bases, J shed 6 bases, and the junction held 10 bases outside the gene matches. CDR3 protein: CASSSRGSVPGELFF. In DNA, the CDR3 is TGCGCCAGCAGCAGCCGCGGGAGTGTCCCCGGGGAGCTGTTTTTT.

The V call is TRBV5-1, the J call TRBJ2-5, with D hard to call. CDR1 and CDR2 from the germline V gene are SGHRS and YFSETQ. Trimming left V 1 base short and J 2 bases short, with 3 bases between. The CDR3 extends over 12 amino acids. For the CDR3, the DNA is TGCGCCAGCAGCTTGCGGCAAGAGACCCAGTACTTC. This translates into CASSLRQETQYF.

The chain combines TRBV7-9 with TRBJ1-2, with 10 bases identical to TRBD1. The germline CDR1 and CDR2 sequences are SEHNR and FQNEAQ (reference sequence). The CDR3 extends over 19 amino acids. V lost 0 bases and J lost 3; bases outside the gene matches: 13. The CDR3: CASSLAVGGQGSGDYGYTF. CDR3 bases: TGTGCCAGCAGCTTAGCGGTCGGGGGACAGGGGTCTGGAGACTATGGCTACACCTTC.

CDR3 protein: CASSPNPGQGAPELFF. CDR3 nucleotide sequence: TGCGCCAGCAGCCCAAACCCGGGACAGGGGGCGCCGGAGCTGTTTTTT. This chain connects TRBV5-1 to TRBJ2-2; 12 nucleotides agree with TRBD1. Germline CDR1 is SGHRS and CDR2 is YFSETQ. V shed 4 bases and J 10 bases; nucleotides not matched to a gene: 11. The CDR3 has 16 residues. Based on the CDR3 plus reference TRBV5-1 and TRBJ2-2, the full variable domain is KAGVTQTPRYLIKTRGQQVTLSCSPISGHRSVSWYQQTPGQGLQFLFEYFSETQRNKGNFPGRFSGRQFSNSRSEMNVSTLELGDSALYLCASSPNPGQGAPELFFGEGSRLTVL.

The count of this clone is one. The chain has TRBV5-1 and TRBJ2-4; D may be TRBD2 (6 bases). CDR1 and CDR2 from the germline V gene are SGHRS and YFSETQ. The ends were cut back, 3 bases at V and 4 bases at J, with 14 bases in the middle. CDR3 length: 15 residues. This CDR3 is CASSSRGSGKNIQYF. CDR3 coding DNA: TGCGCCAGCAGCTCCCGGGGGAGCGGGAAAAACATTCAGTACTTC.

The CDR3 protein is CASSLPRMEQFF. CDR3 nucleotides: TGTGCCAGCAGCCTACCGAGAATGGAGCAGTTCTTC. The rearrangement joins TRBV6-6 to TRBJ2-1; D not certain. The CDR3 is 12 amino acids. V shed 6 bases and J shed 10 bases, with 13 bases lying between them. Germline loops: CDR1 MNHNY, CDR2 SVGAGI (reference sequence).

The chain recombines TRBV2 with TRBJ1-2; possible D gene TRBD1, 6 bases. This CDR3 has 15 residues. The V end lost 7 bases, the J end lost 1 base, and 16 bases lay between the germline ends. CDR1 and CDR2 from the germline V gene are SNHLY and FYNNEI. As DNA, the CDR3 is TGTGCCAGCACCGAACCCGGGGGGCTTAACTATGGCTACACCTTC. This gives the protein CASTEPGGLNYGYTF.

The chain recombines TRBV4-1 with TRBJ2-2; the match to TRBD2 covers 10 bases. V lost 6 bases, J lost 2 bases, and 9 bases stayed unmatched. CDR1 is MGHRA, CDR2 YSYEKL, per germline. The CDR3 runs 17 residues. The DNA of the CDR3 is TGCGCCAGCAGAGGGTTAGCGGGGGGCCTTAACACCGGGGAGCTGTTTTTT. It yields the protein CASRGLAGGLNTGELFF.